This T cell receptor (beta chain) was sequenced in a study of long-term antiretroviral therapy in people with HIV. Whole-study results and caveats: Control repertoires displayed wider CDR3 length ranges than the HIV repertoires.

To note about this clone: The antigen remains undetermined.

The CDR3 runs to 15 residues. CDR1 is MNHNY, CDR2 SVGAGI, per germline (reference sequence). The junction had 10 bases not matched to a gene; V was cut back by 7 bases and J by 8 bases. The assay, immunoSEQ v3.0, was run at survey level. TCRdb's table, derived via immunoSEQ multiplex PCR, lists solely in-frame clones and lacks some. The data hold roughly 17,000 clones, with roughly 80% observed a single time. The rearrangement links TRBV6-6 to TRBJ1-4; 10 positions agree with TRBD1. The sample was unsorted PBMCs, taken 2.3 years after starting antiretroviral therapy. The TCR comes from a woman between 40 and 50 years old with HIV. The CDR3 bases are TGTGCCAGCAAGGCTCGGGACAGGGGAGAGGAAAAACTGTTTTTT. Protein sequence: CASKARDRGEEKLFF.